These T cell receptor beta chains were read from a single sample in a study of shared clonotypes between healthy human individuals. Repertoires were generated with immunoSEQ multiplex PCR, while TCRdb's copy carries only in-frame clones and drops some. The table lists 2 million to 2.5 million clones, approximately 93% of them singletons. The source material was naive CD4+ T cells from PBMCs. Every receptor here comes from a man younger than 35 in good health. Some clones in this sample may be carry-over from other donors' samples. Each CDR3 is given with its conserved first and last residue. The order of the fields is clone size, J gene, D gene, V gene, CDR3 DNA, CDR3 protein. D genes are given only for firm matches. Clone size is stated in some rows and not others, as once, few, many or a class when expanded.

clone size: -
J gene: TRBJ1-4
D gene: -
V gene: TRBV4-1
CDR3 DNA: TGCGCCAGCAGCCAAGACGATTCAGGGTCTAATGAAAAACTGTTTTTT
CDR3 protein: CASSQDDSGSNEKLFF

clone size: -
J gene: TRBJ2-7
D gene: -
V gene: TRBV14
CDR3 DNA: TGTGCCAGCAGCCAGGGCTCTAAGCAGTACTTC
CDR3 protein: CASSQGSKQYF

clone size: -
J gene: TRBJ2-7
D gene: TRBD2
V gene: TRBV4-3
CDR3 DNA: TGCGCCAGCAGCCAAGAGGTGGCTAGCGGTAGCTCCTACGAGCAGTACTTC
CDR3 protein: CASSQEVASGSSYEQYF

clone size: -
J gene: TRBJ2-7
D gene: -
V gene: TRBV6-5
CDR3 DNA: TGTGCCAGCAGTTACTCGAGGTTAGCGGAGAACTACGAGCAGTACTTC
CDR3 protein: CASSYSRLAENYEQYF

clone size: once
J gene: TRBJ1-5
D gene: -
V gene: TRBV6-5
CDR3 DNA: TGTGCCAGCAGTTACTCGCAGCCAAGCAATCAGCCCCAGCATTTT
CDR3 protein: CASSYSQPSNQPQHF

clone size: once
J gene: TRBJ2-3
D gene: -
V gene: TRBV10-3
CDR3 DNA: TGTGCCATCAGTGATTCCGGAGACGGCACAGATACGCAGTATTTT
CDR3 protein: CAISDSGDGTDTQYF

clone size: few
J gene: TRBJ1-2
D gene: -
V gene: TRBV6-1
CDR3 DNA: TGTGCCAGCAGTGAAGGCGGCAGAAATGGCTACACCTTC
CDR3 protein: CASSEGGRNGYTF

clone size: -
J gene: TRBJ2-3
D gene: -
V gene: TRBV6-4
CDR3 DNA: TGTGCCAGCAAGAGCGAAAGCACAGATACGCAGTATTTT
CDR3 protein: CASKSESTDTQYF

clone size: -
J gene: TRBJ2-1
D gene: -
V gene: TRBV19
CDR3 DNA: TGTGCCACATCACAAGACGGACAGGGACTAGTGGAGCAGTTCTTC
CDR3 protein: CATSQDGQGLVEQFF

clone size: -
J gene: TRBJ1-5
D gene: -
V gene: TRBV5-1
CDR3 DNA: TGCGCCAGCAGCTTGAGTTTCAATCAGCCCCAGCATTTT
CDR3 protein: CASSLSFNQPQHF

clone size: -
J gene: TRBJ2-5
D gene: -
V gene: TRBV10-2
CDR3 DNA: TGCGCCAGCAGTCCTCCCCGAGTACGTGGGGTCCAAGAGACCCAGTACTTC
CDR3 protein: CASSPPRVRGVQETQYF

clone size: -
J gene: TRBJ2-3
D gene: TRBD2
V gene: TRBV5-1
CDR3 DNA: TGCGCCAGCAGCTTGTCGGGAGGGGCCGATACGCAGTATTTT
CDR3 protein: CASSLSGGADTQYF

clone size: -
J gene: TRBJ2-1
D gene: TRBD1
V gene: TRBV28
CDR3 DNA: TGTGCCAGCAGAGGGGGCCGGTCCTACAATGAGCAGTTCTTC
CDR3 protein: CASRGGRSYNEQFF

clone size: -
J gene: TRBJ2-7
D gene: TRBD2
V gene: TRBV28
CDR3 DNA: TGTGCCACCCAATGGCGGGAGGACTACGAGCAGTACTTC
CDR3 protein: CATQWREDYEQYF

clone size: -
J gene: TRBJ1-5
D gene: -
V gene: TRBV28
CDR3 DNA: TGTGCCAGCAGTTCCCACCGGACAAAGAATCAGCCCCAGCATTTT
CDR3 protein: CASSSHRTKNQPQHF

clone size: -
J gene: TRBJ1-1
D gene: TRBD1
V gene: TRBV19
CDR3 DNA: TGTGCCAGTAGTAGCGGGGGACAGGGATTGAGGACTGAAGCTTTCTTT
CDR3 protein: CASSSGGQGLRTEAFF

clone size: -
J gene: TRBJ2-3
D gene: -
V gene: TRBV12-5
CDR3 DNA: TGTGCTAGTGGTTTCGACGACCGGGACACAGATACGCAGTATTTT
CDR3 protein: CASGFDDRDTDTQYF

clone size: -
J gene: TRBJ2-6
D gene: -
V gene: TRBV11-3
CDR3 DNA: TGTGCCAGCAGCTTGCGCTCAGGGCAGCCTGGGGCCAACGTCCTGACTTTC
CDR3 protein: CASSLRSGQPGANVLTF

clone size: -
J gene: TRBJ2-2
D gene: -
V gene: TRBV5-1
CDR3 DNA: TGCGCCAGCAGCTTGGGGTTAACCGGGGAGCTGTTTTTT
CDR3 protein: CASSLGLTGELFF

clone size: -
J gene: TRBJ2-7
D gene: TRBD1
V gene: TRBV28
CDR3 DNA: TGTGCCAGCAGAGCGGGACAGGGAAACTCCTACGAGCAGTACTTC
CDR3 protein: CASRAGQGNSYEQYF

clone size: -
J gene: TRBJ2-7
D gene: TRBD2
V gene: TRBV28
CDR3 DNA: TGTGCCAGCAGGGGCGGGAGGGCCCTCGAGCAGTACTTC
CDR3 protein: CASRGGRALEQYF

clone size: once
J gene: TRBJ1-6
D gene: -
V gene: TRBV27
CDR3 DNA: TGTGCCAGCCTCCTGGGTTGGGGCCAGCAGGGAAAGTCACCCCTCCACTTT
CDR3 protein: CASLLGWGQQGKSPLHF

clone size: -
J gene: TRBJ2-7
D gene: -
V gene: TRBV27
CDR3 DNA: TGTGCCAGCAGCCTTGGGTATATCTACGAGCAGTACTTC
CDR3 protein: CASSLGYIYEQYF

clone size: -
J gene: TRBJ1-5
D gene: -
V gene: TRBV2
CDR3 DNA: TGTGCCAGCAGTGAAGCGCAGGGAGGACAGCCCCAGCATTTT
CDR3 protein: CASSEAQGGQPQHF

clone size: -
J gene: TRBJ1-2
D gene: -
V gene: TRBV29-1
CDR3 DNA: TGCAGCGCCCCCCGGGACGGCGACTATGGCTACACCTTC
CDR3 protein: CSAPRDGDYGYTF